The text below deals with one T cell receptor (beta chain). Its antigen is unknown. The data stem from a study of regulatory T cells in long-lasting Graves disease. Assembly of TCR beta libraries relied on iRepertoire HTBI primers together with Arm-PCR of CDR3 regions. TCRdb itself ran the multiplex PCR reads through MiXCR, one entry per CDR3 protein. In the table there are fewer than 350,000 distinct CDR3 sequences, 15% to 20% of which are singletons. The time point denotes: newly diagnosed GD, antithyroid drugs for less than 3 months. PBMC-extracted RNA yielded the TCR library. Broader study findings: There was favoring of TRBV28, TRBJ1-2 and TRBJ2-5 in persistent disease.

The CDR3 extends over 19 amino acids. Losses at the gene ends were 6 bases for V and 1 base for J; bases not matched to a gene: 17. The germline CDR1 and CDR2 sequences are KGHDR and SFDVKD. The input for sequencing was peripheral blood mononuclear cells (PBMCs), taken at new diagnosis, from a patient treated with antithyroid drugs. This TCR was sampled from a female donor with Graves disease. V gene TRBV24-1 combines with J gene TRBJ2-3; 8 nucleotides line up with TRBD2. The CDR3 sequence is CATSKGGGSGRRGTDTQYF. For the CDR3, the DNA is TGTGCCACCAGTAAGGGGGGGGGCAGCGGGAGACGGGGCACAGATACGCAGTATTTT.